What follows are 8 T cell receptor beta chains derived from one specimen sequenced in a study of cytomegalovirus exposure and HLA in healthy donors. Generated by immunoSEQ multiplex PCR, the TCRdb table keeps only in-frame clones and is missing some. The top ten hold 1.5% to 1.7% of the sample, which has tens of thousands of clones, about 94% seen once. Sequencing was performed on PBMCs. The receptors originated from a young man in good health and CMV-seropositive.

This CDR3 reads CASSLQSEAFF. The CDR3 region has the DNA TGTGCCAGCAGTTTACAATCTGAAGCTTTCTTT. This sequence joins TRBV28 and TRBJ1-1; D remains ambiguous. Germline V gene data show CDR1 as MDHEN and CDR2 as SYDVKM. This CDR3 has 11 residues. V lost 2 bases, J lost 6 bases, and 4 bases lay in between. The whole variable domain, filled in from reference TRBV28 and TRBJ1-1, reads DVKVTQSSRYLVKRTGEKVFLECVQDMDHENMFWYRQDPGLGLRLIYFSYDVKMKEKGDIPEGYSVSREKKERFSLILESASTNQTSMYLCASSLQSEAFFGQGTRLTVV.

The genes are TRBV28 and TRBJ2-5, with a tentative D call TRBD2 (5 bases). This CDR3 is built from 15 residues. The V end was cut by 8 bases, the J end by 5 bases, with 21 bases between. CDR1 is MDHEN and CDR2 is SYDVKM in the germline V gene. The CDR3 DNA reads TGTGCCAGCTCAATCCCGGGGAGAAGTAGGGAGACCCAGTACTTC. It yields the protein CASSIPGRSRETQYF.

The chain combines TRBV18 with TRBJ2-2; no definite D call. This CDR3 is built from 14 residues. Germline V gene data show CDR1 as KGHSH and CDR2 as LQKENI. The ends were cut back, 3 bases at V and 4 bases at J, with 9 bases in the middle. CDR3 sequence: CASSPGVGTGELFF. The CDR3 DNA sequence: TGTGCCAGCTCACCCGGAGTGGGCACCGGGGAGCTGTTTTTT. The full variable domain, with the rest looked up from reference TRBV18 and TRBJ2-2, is NAGVMQNPRHLVRRRGQEARLRCSPMKGHSHVYWYRQLPEEGLKFMVYLQKENIIDESGMPKERFSAEFPKEGPSILRIQQVVRGDSAAYFCASSPGVGTGELFFGEGSRLTVL.

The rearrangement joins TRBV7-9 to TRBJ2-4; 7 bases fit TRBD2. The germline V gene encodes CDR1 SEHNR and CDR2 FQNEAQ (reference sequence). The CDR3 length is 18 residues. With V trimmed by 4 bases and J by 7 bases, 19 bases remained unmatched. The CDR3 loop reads CASSSRLGREQGSNIQYF. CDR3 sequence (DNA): TGTGCCAGCAGCTCCCGCCTCGGGCGGGAGCAGGGATCGAACATTCAGTACTTC.

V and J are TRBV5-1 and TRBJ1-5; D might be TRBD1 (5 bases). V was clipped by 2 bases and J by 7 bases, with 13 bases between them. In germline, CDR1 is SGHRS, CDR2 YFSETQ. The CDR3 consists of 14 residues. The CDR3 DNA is TGCGCCAGCAGCTTAGGACCCCAGGGACAGCCCCAGCATTTT. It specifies CASSLGPQGQPQHF.

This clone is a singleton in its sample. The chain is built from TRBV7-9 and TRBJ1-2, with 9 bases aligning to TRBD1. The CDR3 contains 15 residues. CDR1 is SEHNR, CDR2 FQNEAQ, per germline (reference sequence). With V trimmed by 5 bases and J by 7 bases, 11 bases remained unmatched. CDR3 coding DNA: TGTGCCAGCAGCCTAACCCCACAGGGGGCCGGTGGCTACACCTTC. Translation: CASSLTPQGAGGYTF.

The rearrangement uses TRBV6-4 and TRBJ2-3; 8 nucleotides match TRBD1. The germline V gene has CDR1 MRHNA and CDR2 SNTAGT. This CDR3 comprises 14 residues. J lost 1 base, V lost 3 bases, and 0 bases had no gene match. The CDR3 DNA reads TGTGCCAGCAGTGAGACAGGGGGCACAGATACGCAGTATTTT. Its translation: CASSETGGTDTQYF.

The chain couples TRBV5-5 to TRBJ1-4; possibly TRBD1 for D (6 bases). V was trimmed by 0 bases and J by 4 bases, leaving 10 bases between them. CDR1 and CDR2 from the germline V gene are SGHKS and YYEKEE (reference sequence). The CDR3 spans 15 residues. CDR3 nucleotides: TGTGCCAGCAGCTTGGTTGGGGGCATTAATGAAAAACTGTTTTTT. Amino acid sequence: CASSLVGGINEKLFF. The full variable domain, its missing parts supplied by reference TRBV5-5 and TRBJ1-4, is DAGVTQSPTHLIKTRGQQVTLRCSPISGHKSVSWYQQVLGQGPQFIFQYYEKEERGRGNFPDRFSARQFPNYSSELNVNALLLGDSALYLCASSLVGGINEKLFFGSGTQLSVL.